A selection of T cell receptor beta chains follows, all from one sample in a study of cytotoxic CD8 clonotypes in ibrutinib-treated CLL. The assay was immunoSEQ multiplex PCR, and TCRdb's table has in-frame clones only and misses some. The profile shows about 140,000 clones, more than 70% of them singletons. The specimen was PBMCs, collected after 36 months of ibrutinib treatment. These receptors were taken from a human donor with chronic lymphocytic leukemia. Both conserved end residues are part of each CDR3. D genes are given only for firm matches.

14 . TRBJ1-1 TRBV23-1 CASSQWGQNTEAFF
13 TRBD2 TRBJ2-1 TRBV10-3 CATGLALYNEQFF
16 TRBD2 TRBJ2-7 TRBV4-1 CASSRHSGGGPYEQYF
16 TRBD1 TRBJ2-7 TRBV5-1 CASSQRTGPSSYEQYF
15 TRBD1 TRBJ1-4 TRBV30 CAWSTGQGTNEKLFF
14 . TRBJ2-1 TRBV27 CASQHRSSYNEQFF
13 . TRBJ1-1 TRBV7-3 CASSLTRGDEAFF
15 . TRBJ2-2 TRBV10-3 CAISESGLDTGELFF
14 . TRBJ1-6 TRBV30 CAWSALGLGSPLHF
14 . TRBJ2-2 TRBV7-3 CASSLLAPSGELFF
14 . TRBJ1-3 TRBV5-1 CASSPGGTGNTIYF
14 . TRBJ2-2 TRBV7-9 CASSLAAGPGELFF
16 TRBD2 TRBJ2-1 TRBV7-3 CASSLSRGTTYNEQFF